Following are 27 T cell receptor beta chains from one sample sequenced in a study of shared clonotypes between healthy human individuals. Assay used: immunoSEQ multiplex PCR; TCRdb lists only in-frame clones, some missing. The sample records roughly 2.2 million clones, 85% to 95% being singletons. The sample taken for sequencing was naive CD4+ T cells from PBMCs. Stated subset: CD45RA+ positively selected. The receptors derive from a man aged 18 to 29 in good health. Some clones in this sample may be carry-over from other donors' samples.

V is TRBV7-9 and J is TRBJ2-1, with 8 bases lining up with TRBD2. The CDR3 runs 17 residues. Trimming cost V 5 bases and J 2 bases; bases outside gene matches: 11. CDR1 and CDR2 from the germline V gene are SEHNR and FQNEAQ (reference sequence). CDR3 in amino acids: CASSMPSGRSTYNEQFF. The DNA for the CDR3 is TGTGCCAGCAGCATGCCCAGCGGGAGATCGACCTACAATGAGCAGTTCTTC.

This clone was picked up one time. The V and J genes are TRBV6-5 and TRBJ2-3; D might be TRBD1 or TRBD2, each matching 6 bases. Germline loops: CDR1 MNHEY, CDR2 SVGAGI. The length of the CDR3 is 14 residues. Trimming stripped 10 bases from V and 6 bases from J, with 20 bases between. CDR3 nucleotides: TGTGCCACCTCGGGGGCGCGCCTAAGGGATACGCAGTATTTT. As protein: CATSGARLRDTQYF.

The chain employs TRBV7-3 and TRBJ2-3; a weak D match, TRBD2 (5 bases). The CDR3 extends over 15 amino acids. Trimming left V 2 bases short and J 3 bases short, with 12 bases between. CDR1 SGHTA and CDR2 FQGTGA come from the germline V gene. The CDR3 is CASSLAPGITDTQYF. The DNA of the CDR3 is TGTGCCAGCAGCTTAGCCCCGGGGATAACAGATACGCAGTATTTT.

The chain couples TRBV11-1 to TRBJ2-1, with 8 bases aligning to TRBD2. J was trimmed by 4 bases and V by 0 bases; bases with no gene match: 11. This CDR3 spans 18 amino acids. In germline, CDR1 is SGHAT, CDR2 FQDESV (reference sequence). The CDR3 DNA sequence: TGTGCCAGCAGCTTAGCGCAACGGGGACTAGGCAGATACAATGAGCAGTTCTTC. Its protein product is CASSLAQRGLGRYNEQFF.

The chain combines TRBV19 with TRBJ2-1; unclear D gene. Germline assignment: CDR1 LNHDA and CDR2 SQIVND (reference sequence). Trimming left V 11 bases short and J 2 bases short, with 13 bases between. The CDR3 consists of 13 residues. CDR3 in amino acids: CAAQGYPYNEQFF. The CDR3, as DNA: TGTGCCGCCCAAGGCTATCCCTACAATGAGCAGTTCTTC.

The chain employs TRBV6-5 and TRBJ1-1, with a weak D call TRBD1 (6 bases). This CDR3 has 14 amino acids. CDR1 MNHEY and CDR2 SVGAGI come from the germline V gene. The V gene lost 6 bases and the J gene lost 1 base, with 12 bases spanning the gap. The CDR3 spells CASRPTGSNTEAFF. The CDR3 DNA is TGTGCCAGCAGGCCTACAGGGTCGAACACTGAAGCTTTCTTT.

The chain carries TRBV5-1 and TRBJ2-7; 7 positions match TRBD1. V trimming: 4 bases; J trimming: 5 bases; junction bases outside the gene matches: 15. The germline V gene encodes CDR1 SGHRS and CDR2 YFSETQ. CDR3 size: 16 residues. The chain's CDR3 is CASSLRGQNPYHEQYF. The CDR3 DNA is TGCGCCAGCAGCCTCAGGGGACAGAATCCCTACCACGAGCAGTACTTC.

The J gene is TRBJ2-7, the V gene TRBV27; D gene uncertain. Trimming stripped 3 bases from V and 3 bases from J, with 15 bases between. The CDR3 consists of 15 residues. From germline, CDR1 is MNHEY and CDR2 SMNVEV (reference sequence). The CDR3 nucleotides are TGTGCCAGCAGTTTGGGCCCACCCCCTATCTACGAGCAGTACTTC. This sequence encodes CASSLGPPPIYEQYF.

In DNA, the CDR3 is TGTGCCAGCAGCGACGCGGGACAGGGCTATGGCTACACCTTC. Amino acid sequence: CASSDAGQGYGYTF. This chain links TRBV9 with TRBJ1-2, with 9 bases fitting TRBD1. This CDR3 has 14 amino acids. Germline V lookup: CDR1 SGDLS, CDR2 YYNGEE. The V gene end was trimmed by 3 bases and the J gene end by 4 bases; junction bases not matched to a gene: 4. Based on the CDR3 plus reference TRBV9 and TRBJ1-2, the full variable domain is DSGVTQTPKHLITATGQRVTLRCSPRSGDLSVYWYQQSLDQGLQFLIQYYNGEERAKGNILERFSAQQFPDLHSELNLSSLELGDSALYFCASSDAGQGYGYTFGSGTRLTVV.

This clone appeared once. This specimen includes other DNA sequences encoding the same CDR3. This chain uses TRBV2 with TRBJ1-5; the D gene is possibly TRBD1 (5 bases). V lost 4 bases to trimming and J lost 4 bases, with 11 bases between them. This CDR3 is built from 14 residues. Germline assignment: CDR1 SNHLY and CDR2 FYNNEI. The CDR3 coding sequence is TGTGCCAGCAGTGTCGGGACGGGTAATCAGCCCCAGCATTTT. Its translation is CASSVGTGNQPQHF.

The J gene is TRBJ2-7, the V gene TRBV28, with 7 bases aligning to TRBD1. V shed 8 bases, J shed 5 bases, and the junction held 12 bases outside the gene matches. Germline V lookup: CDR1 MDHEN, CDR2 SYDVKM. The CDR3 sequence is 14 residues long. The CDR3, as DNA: TGTGCCAGCTTAACCTCCGGGACAGTCCACGAGCAGTACTTC. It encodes CASLTSGTVHEQYF.

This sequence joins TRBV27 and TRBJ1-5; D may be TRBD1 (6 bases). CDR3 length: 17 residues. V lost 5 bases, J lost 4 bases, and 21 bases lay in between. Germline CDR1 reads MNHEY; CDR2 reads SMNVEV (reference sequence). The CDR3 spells CASSLLYTGKRNQPQHF. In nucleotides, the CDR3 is TGTGCCAGCAGTCTATTATATACAGGGAAGAGGAATCAGCCCCAGCATTTT.

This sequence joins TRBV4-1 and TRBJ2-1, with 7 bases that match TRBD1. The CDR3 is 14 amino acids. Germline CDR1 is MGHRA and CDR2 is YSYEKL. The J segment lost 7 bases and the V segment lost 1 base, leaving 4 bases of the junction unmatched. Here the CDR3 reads CASSQVDRENEQFF. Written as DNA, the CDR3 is TGCGCCAGCAGCCAAGTAGACAGGGAGAATGAGCAGTTCTTC.

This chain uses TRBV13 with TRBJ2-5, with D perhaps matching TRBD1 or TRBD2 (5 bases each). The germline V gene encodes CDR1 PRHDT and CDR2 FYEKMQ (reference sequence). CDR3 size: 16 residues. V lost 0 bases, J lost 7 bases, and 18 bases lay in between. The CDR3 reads CASSLGSGRPSWTQYF. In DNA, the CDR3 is TGTGCCAGCAGCTTAGGTTCGGGACGTCCTTCTTGGACCCAGTACTTC.

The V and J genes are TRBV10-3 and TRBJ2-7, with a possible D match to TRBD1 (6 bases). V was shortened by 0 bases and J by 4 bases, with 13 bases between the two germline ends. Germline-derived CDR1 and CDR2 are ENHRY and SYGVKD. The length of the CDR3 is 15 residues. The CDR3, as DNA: TGTGCCATCAGTGAGTCGGCAGGGGCGGCATACGAGCAGTACTTC. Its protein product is CAISESAGAAYEQYF.

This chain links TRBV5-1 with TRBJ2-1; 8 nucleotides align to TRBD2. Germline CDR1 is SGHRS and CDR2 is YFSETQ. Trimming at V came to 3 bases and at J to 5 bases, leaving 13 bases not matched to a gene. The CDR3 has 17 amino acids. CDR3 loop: CASSSNPTGAGDNEQFF. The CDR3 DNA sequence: TGCGCCAGCAGCTCGAACCCGACCGGAGCGGGAGACAATGAGCAGTTCTTC.

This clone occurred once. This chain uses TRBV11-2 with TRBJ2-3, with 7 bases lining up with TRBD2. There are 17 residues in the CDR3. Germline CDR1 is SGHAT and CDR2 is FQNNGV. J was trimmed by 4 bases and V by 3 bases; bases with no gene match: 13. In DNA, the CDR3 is TGTGCCAGCAGCTTTCTTCCGGGAGGAAAGACTTCAGATACGCAGTATTTT. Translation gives CASSFLPGGKTSDTQYF.

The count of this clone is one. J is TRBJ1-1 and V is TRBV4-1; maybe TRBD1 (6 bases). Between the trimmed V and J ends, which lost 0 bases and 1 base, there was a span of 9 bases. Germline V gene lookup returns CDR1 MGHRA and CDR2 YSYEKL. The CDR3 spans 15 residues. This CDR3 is CASSQDLGANTEAFF. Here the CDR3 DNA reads TGCGCCAGCAGCCAAGATCTGGGGGCGAACACTGAAGCTTTCTTT.

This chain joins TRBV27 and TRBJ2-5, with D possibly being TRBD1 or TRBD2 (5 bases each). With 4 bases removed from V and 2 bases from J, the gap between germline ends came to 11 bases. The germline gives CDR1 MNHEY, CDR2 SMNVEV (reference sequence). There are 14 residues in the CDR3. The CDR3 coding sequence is TGTGCCAGCAGTTCACCGGGACGACAAGAGACCCAGTACTTC. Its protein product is CASSSPGRQETQYF.

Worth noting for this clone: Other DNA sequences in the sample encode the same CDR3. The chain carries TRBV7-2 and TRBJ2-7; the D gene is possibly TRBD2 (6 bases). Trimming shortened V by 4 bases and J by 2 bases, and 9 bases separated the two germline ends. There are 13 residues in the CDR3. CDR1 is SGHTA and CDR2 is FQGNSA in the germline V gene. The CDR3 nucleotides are TGTGCCAGCAGCTCAGGAGGGACCTACGAGCAGTACTTC. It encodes CASSSGGTYEQYF.

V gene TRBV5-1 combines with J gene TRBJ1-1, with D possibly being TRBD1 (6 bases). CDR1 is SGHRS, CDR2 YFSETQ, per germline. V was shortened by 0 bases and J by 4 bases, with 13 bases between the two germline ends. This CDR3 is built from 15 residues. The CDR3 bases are TGCGCCAGCAGCTTGGAGGGGGTGACTAGCACTGAAGCTTTCTTT. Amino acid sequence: CASSLEGVTSTEAFF.

The CDR3 loop is CASIDRTAYEQYF. CDR3 in DNA: TGTGCCAGCATCGATAGGACAGCCTACGAGCAGTACTTC. This chain links TRBV6-5 with TRBJ2-7; TRBD1 is a possible D gene (6 bases). CDR3 length: 13 amino acids. Germline CDR1 reads MNHEY; CDR2 reads SVGAGI. With 7 bases removed from V and 2 bases from J, the gap between germline ends came to 12 bases.

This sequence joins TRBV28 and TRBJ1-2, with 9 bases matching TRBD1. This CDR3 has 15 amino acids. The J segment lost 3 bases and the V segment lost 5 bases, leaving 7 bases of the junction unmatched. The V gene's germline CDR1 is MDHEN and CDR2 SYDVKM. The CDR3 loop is CASSTTGGFDYGYTF. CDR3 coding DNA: TGTGCCAGCAGTACAACAGGGGGCTTCGACTATGGCTACACCTTC.

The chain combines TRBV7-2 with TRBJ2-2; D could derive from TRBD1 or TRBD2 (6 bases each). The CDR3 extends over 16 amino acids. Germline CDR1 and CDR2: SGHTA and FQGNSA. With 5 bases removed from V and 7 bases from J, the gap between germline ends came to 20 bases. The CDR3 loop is CASSAGPGARNGELFF. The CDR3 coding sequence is TGTGCCAGCAGCGCGGGCCCGGGGGCGCGAAACGGGGAGCTGTTTTTT.

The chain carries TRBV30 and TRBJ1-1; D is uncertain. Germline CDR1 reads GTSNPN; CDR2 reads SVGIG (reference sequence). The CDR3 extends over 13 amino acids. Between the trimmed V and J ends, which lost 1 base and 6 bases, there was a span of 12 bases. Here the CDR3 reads CAWSGRRRAEAFF. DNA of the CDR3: TGTGCCTGGAGTGGACGGCGTAGGGCTGAAGCTTTCTTT.

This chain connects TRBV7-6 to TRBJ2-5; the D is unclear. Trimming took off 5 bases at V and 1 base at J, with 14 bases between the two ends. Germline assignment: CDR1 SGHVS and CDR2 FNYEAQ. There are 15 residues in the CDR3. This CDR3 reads CASSAGWQTQETQYF. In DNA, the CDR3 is TGTGCCAGCAGCGCAGGCTGGCAAACCCAAGAGACCCAGTACTTC.

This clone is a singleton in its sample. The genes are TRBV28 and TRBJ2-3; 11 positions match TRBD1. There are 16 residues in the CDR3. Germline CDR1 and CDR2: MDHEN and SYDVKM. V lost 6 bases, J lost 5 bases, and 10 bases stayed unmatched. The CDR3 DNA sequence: TGTGCCAGCAGACCCAGCAGGACAGGGGGCCAAGATACGCAGTATTTT. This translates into CASRPSRTGGQDTQYF.